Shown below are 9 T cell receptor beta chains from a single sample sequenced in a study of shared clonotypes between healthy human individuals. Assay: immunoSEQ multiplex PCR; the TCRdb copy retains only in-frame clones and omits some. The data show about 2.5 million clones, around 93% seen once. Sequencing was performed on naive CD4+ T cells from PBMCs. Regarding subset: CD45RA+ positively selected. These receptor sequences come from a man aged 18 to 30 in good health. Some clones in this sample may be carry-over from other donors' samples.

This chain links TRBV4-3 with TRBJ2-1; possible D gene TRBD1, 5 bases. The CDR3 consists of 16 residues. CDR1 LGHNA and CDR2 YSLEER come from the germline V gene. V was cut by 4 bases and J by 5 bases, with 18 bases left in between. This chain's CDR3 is CASSPLSGHGNNEQFF. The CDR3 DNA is TGCGCCAGCAGCCCCCTATCAGGGCATGGTAACAATGAGCAGTTCTTC.

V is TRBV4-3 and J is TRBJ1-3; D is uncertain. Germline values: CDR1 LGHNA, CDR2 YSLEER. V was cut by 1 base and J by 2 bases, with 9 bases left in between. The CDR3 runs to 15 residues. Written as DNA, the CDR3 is TGCGCCAGCAGCCAAGGTGGAGGCACTGGAAACACCATATATTTT. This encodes CASSQGGGTGNTIYF.

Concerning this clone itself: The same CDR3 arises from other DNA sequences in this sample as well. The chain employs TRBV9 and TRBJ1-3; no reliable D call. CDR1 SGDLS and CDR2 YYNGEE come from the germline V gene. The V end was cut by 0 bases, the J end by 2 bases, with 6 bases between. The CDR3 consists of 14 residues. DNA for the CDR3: TGTGCCAGCAGCGTAGGTGGGACTGGAAACACCATATATTTT. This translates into CASSVGGTGNTIYF.

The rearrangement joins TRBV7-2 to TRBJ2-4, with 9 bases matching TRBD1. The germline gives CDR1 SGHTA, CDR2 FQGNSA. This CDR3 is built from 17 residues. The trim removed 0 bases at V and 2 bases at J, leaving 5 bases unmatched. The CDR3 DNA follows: TGTGCCAGCAGCTTAGCCTTAGACAGGGGGTCCAAAAACATTCAGTACTTC. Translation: CASSLALDRGSKNIQYF.

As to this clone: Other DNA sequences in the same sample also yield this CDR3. The CDR3 is CASSFNQPQHF. CDR3 in DNA: TGTGCCAGCAGTTTTAATCAGCCCCAGCATTTT. The V and J genes are TRBV28 and TRBJ1-5; D gene ambiguous. The length of the CDR3 is 11 residues. Germline assignment: CDR1 MDHEN and CDR2 SYDVKM. V was cut by 3 bases and J by 4 bases, with 1 base left in between.

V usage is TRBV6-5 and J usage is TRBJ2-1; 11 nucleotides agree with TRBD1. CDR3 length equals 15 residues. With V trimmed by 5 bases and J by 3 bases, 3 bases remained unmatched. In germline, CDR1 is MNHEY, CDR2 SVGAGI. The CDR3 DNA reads TGTGCCAGCAGTAAGGACAGGGGGCTCTACAATGAGCAGTTCTTC. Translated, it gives CASSKDRGLYNEQFF.

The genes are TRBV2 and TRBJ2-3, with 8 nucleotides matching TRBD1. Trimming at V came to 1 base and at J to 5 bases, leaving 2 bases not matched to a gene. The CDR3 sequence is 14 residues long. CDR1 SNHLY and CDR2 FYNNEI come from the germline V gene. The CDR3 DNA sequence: TGTGCCAGCAGTGAAGACAGGGGGGTAGATACGCAGTATTTT. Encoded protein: CASSEDRGVDTQYF.

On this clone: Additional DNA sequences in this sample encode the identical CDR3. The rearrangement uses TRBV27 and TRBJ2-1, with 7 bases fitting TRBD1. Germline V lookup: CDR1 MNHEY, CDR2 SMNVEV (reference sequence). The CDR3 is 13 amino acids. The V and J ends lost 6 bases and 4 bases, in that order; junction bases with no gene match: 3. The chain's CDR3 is CASSLQGYNEQFF. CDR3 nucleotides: TGTGCCAGCAGCTTACAGGGGTACAATGAGCAGTTCTTC.

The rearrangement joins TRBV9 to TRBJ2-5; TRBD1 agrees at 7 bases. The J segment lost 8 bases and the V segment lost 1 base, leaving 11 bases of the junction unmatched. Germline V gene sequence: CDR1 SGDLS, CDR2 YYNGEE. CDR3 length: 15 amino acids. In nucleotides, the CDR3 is TGTGCCAGCAGCGTAAGGGACAGCCCACGCCCCACCCAGTACTTC. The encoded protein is CASSVRDSPRPTQYF.